This is a list of T cell receptor beta chains from one sample in a study of CD8+CD57+ T cells in acquired aplastic anemia. TCRdb reprocessed the reads via MiXCR and lists one record per CDR3 protein. The data hold 200,000 or so distinct CDR3 sequences, with almost 50% observed a single time. What was sequenced was sorted CD4+, CD8+, or CD8+CD57+ T cells (not recorded which) from PBMCs. These receptors were taken from a human donor with aplastic anemia. CDR3s include the opening cysteine and the closing phenylalanine or tryptophan. A D gene is named only where the DNA matches it firmly. The size field is filled for only some rows; it gives once, few, many or a size class.

v_gene: TRBV24-1
j_gene: TRBJ1-4
abundance: many
d_gene: TRBD1
CDR3nt: TGTGCCACCAGTGATCGACAGGGGGATGAAAAACTGTTTTTT
CDR3aa: CATSDRQGDEKLFF

v_gene: TRBV5-1
j_gene: TRBJ1-2
abundance: .
d_gene: .
CDR3nt: TGCGCCAGCAGCTTGGAGGGTCAGGGAGCTGGCTACACCTTC
CDR3aa: CASSLEGQGAGYTF

v_gene: TRBV18
j_gene: TRBJ2-1
abundance: few
d_gene: .
CDR3nt: TGTGCCAGCTCACCACCTCCGGTCGGACCAACGAGGTACAATGAGCAGTTCTTC
CDR3aa: CASSPPPVGPTRYNEQFF

v_gene: TRBV4-1
j_gene: TRBJ2-7
abundance: many
d_gene: .
CDR3nt: TGCGCCAGCAGCCTTTTGCAGGTTTCCTACGAGCAGTACTTC
CDR3aa: CASSLLQVSYEQYF

v_gene: TRBV5-1
j_gene: TRBJ1-1
abundance: .
d_gene: .
CDR3nt: TGCGCCAGCAGCTTAGGGGAGGGCAGTGAAGCTTTCTTT
CDR3aa: CASSLGEGSEAFF

v_gene: TRBV15
j_gene: TRBJ2-7
abundance: .
d_gene: .
CDR3nt: TGTGCCACCAGCGGGGACGGCTTCTACTACGAGCAGTACTTC
CDR3aa: CATSGDGFYYEQYF

v_gene: TRBV29-1
j_gene: TRBJ1-3
abundance: .
d_gene: .
CDR3nt: TGCAGCGTTGAAGGGGACTCTGGAAACACCATATATTTT
CDR3aa: CSVEGDSGNTIYF

v_gene: TRBV28
j_gene: TRBJ1-6
abundance: many
d_gene: .
CDR3nt: TGTGCCAGCACCTCTGGACCTTCACCCCTCCACTTT
CDR3aa: CASTSGPSPLHF

v_gene: TRBV5-1
j_gene: TRBJ2-1
abundance: many
d_gene: TRBD1
CDR3nt: TGCGCCAGCAGCCTCCCCGGGACAGGGTACTACAATGAGCAGTTCTTC
CDR3aa: CASSLPGTGYYNEQFF

v_gene: TRBV10-1
j_gene: TRBJ2-7
abundance: .
d_gene: TRBD1
CDR3nt: TGCGCCGGAAGTGATTTGGCCGGGACAGGTGACTCCTACGAGCAGTACTTC
CDR3aa: CAGSDLAGTGDSYEQYF

v_gene: TRBV14
j_gene: TRBJ1-1
abundance: many
d_gene: .
CDR3nt: TGTGCCAGCAGCCGGCTCTCTGGGTACACTGAAGCTTTCTTT
CDR3aa: CASSRLSGYTEAFF

v_gene: TRBV18
j_gene: TRBJ1-4
abundance: few
d_gene: .
CDR3nt: TGTGCCAGCTCACCACTCCGAACTGAAAAACTGTTTTTT
CDR3aa: CASSPLRTEKLFF

v_gene: TRBV2
j_gene: TRBJ2-7
abundance: many
d_gene: TRBD1
CDR3nt: TGTGCCAGCATCTGGGACAGGGGATCGAGTATCTACGAGCAGTACTTC
CDR3aa: CASIWDRGSSIYEQYF

v_gene: TRBV7-2
j_gene: TRBJ1-5
abundance: .
d_gene: .
CDR3nt: TGTGCCAGCAGCACGGTCGCGGACAGCAATCAGCCCCAGCATTTT
CDR3aa: CASSTVADSNQPQHF

v_gene: TRBV19
j_gene: TRBJ2-7
abundance: many
d_gene: TRBD1
CDR3nt: TGTGCCAGTAGTATGGACAGGGGCTCCTACGAGCAGTACTTC
CDR3aa: CASSMDRGSYEQYF

v_gene: TRBV20-1
j_gene: TRBJ1-2
abundance: .
d_gene: TRBD1
CDR3nt: TGCAGTGCTGTGAGACAGGGGAAGGATGGCTACACCTTC
CDR3aa: CSAVRQGKDGYTF

v_gene: TRBV4-1
j_gene: TRBJ1-1
abundance: .
d_gene: .
CDR3nt: TGCGCCAGCAGCCAAGAGCGGGCTGAAGCTTTCTTT
CDR3aa: CASSQERAEAFF

v_gene: TRBV10-1
j_gene: TRBJ1-1
abundance: .
d_gene: .
CDR3nt: TGCGCCAGCAGGGACAGCGGGACAGAAGCTTTCTTT
CDR3aa: CASRDSGTEAFF

v_gene: TRBV7-2
j_gene: TRBJ2-5
abundance: many
d_gene: .
CDR3nt: TGTGCCAGCAGCCCATCGTTGGCCACCGAATCGACCCAGTACTTC
CDR3aa: CASSPSLATESTQYF

v_gene: TRBV27
j_gene: TRBJ1-1
abundance: many
d_gene: .
CDR3nt: TGTGCCAGCAGTCCGCCCACTGAAGCTTTCTTT
CDR3aa: CASSPPTEAFF

v_gene: TRBV7-8
j_gene: TRBJ1-1
abundance: many
d_gene: .
CDR3nt: TGTGCCAGCAGCTTAGAGGGTAACACTGAAGCTTTCTTT
CDR3aa: CASSLEGNTEAFF

v_gene: TRBV11-2
j_gene: TRBJ1-1
abundance: once
d_gene: .
CDR3nt: TGTGCCAGCAGCTTGGCCCGGGGACAGAACACTGAAGCTTTCTTT
CDR3aa: CASSLARGQNTEAFF

v_gene: TRBV7-9
j_gene: TRBJ1-2
abundance: .
d_gene: .
CDR3nt: TGTGCCAGCAGCTTAGAAGTAACGGCCGGCCTGGCCTACACCTTC
CDR3aa: CASSLEVTAGLAYTF